This TCR beta chain stems from a study of T cell changes during pregnancy in multiple sclerosis. The data were produced by immunoSEQ multiplex PCR, yet TCRdb's version contains in-frame clones alone and is incomplete. The sample holds 35,000 or so clones, about 91% seen once. CDR3 length equals 15 residues. Losses at the gene ends were 0 bases for V and 9 bases for J; bases not matched to a gene: 3. Germline V gives CDR1 KGHSH, CDR2 LQKENI. The chain combines TRBV18 with TRBJ1-6; 9 nucleotides match TRBD1. Sequencing was performed on CD4+ T cells from peripheral blood mononuclear cells, taken after pregnancy. The sequence came from a female donor with multiple sclerosis, enrolled in a pregnancy study. The CDR3 coding sequence is TGTGCCAGCTCACCACCACAGGGGGCTAGTTCACCCCTCCACTTT. Its protein product is CASSPPQGASSPLHF.